This T cell receptor beta chain was observed in a study of blood T cell repertoires in COVID-19. Whole-study context: COVID-19 samples, acute and convalescent, were from the United States, Italy and Spain. T cells, B-cell-depleted T cells, or PBMCs provided the cDNA or gDNA that served as material.

The authors' processing: Reference gene primer amplification gave estimated nucleated cell counts. This table comes from immunoSEQ multiplex PCR, and its TCRdb copy is limited to in-frame clones, with some not included. V and J calls and clone size follow that table, whereas D and trimming were derived from the DNA. The data hold more than 150,000 clones, with roughly four fifths observed a single time. This CDR3 is 13 amino acids long. V lost 3 bases and J lost 2, with 7 bases in between. CDR1 is KGHSH and CDR2 is LQKENI in the germline V gene. V and J are TRBV18 and TRBJ1-1; the D gene is possibly TRBD1 (5 bases). This TCR came from a woman aged 40-49 years with acute or convalescent COVID-19. Sample: peripheral blood. CDR3 sequence: CASSPWGNTEAFF. The CDR3 DNA reads TGTGCCAGCTCACCGTGGGGCAACACTGAAGCTTTCTTT.